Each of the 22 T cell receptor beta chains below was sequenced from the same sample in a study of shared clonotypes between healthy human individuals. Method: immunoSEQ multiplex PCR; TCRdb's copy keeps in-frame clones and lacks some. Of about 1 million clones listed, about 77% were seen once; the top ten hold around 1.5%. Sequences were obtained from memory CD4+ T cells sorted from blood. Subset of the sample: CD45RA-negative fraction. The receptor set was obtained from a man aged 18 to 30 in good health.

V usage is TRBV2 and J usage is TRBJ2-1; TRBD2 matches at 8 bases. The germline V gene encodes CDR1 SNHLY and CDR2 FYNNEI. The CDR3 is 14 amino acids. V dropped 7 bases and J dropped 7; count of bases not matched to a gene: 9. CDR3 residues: CASTVGGGRNEQFF. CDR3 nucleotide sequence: TGTGCCAGCACCGTGGGGGGCGGGAGGAATGAGCAGTTCTTC.

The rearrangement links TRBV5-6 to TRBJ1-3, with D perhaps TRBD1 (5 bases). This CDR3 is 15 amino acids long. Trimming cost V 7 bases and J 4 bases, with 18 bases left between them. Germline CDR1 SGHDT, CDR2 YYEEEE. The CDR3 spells CASALGGYPGNTIYF. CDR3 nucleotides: TGTGCCAGCGCCTTGGGGGGGTATCCCGGAAACACCATATATTTT.

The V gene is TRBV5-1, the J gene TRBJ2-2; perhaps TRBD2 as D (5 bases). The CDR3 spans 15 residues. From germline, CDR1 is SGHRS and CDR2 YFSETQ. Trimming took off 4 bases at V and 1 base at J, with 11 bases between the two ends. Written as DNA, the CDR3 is TGCGCCAGCAGCCCAGAAACTAGGAACACCGGGGAGCTGTTTTTT. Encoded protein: CASSPETRNTGELFF.

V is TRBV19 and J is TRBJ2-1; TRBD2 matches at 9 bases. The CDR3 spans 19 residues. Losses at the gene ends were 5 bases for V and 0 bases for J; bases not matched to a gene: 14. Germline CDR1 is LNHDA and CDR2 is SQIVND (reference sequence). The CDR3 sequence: CASSRLAGTYRSSYNEQFF. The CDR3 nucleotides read TGTGCCAGTAGTCGCCTAGCGGGGACCTACCGGAGCTCCTACAATGAGCAGTTCTTC.

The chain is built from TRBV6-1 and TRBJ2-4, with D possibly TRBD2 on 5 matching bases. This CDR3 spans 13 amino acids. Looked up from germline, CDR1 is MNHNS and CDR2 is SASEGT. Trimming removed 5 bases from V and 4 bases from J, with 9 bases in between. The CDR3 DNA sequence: TGTGCCAGCAGTAGCGGACCTAAAAACATTCAGTACTTC. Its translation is CASSSGPKNIQYF.

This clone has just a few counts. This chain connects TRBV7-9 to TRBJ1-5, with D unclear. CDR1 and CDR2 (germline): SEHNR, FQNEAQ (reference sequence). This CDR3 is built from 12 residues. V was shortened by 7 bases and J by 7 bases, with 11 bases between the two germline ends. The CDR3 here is CASTQSGQPQHF. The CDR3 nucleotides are TGTGCCAGCACCCAGTCCGGCCAGCCCCAGCATTTT.

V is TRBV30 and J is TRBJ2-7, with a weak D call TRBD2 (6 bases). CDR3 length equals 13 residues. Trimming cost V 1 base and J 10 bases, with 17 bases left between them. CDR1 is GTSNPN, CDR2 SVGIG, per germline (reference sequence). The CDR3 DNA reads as TGTGCCTGGAGTGGGCACGATAGCGGTGGCCAGTACTTC. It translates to CAWSGHDSGGQYF. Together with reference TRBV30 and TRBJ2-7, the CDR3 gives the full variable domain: SQTIHQWPATLVQPVGSPLSLECTVEGTSNPNLYWYRQAAGRGLQLLFYSVGIGQISSEVPQNLSASRPQDRQFILSSKKLLLSDSGFYLCAWSGHDSGGQYFGPGTRLTVT.

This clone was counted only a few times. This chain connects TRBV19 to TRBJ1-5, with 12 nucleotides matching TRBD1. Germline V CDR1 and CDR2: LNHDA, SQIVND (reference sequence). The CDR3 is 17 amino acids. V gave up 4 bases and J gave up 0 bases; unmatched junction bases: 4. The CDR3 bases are TGTGCCAGTAGTACGGGACAGGGGGCCTATAGCAATCAGCCCCAGCATTTT. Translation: CASSTGQGAYSNQPQHF.

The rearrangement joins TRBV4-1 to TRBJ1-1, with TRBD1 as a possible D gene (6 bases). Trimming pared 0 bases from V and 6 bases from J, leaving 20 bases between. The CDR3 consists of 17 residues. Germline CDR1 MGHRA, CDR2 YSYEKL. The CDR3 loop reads CASSQEGSTGWGAEAFF. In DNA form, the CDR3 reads TGCGCCAGCAGCCAAGAGGGTAGTACAGGGTGGGGTGCTGAAGCTTTCTTT.

The CDR3 loop is CASNGHDYGYTF. The CDR3 coding sequence is TGTGCCAGCAACGGACACGACTATGGCTACACCTTC. This rearrangement joins TRBV6-6 to TRBJ1-2; TRBD1 is a possible D gene (5 bases). From germline, CDR1 is MNHNY and CDR2 SVGAGI (reference sequence). The germline V and J ends were trimmed by 7 bases and 3 bases, with 9 bases remaining between them. There are 12 residues in the CDR3.

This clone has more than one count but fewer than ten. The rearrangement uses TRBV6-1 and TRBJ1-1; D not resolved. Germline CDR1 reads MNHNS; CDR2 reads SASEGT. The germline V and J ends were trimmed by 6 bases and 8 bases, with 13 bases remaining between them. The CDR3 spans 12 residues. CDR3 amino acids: CASRESGREAFF. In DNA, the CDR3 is TGTGCCAGCAGAGAATCCGGGAGGGAAGCTTTCTTT.

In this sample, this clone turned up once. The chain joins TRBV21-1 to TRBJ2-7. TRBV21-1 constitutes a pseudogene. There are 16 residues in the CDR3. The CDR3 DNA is TGTGCCAGCAGCAAAGCGCCCCCAGAGAGCTCCTACGAGCAGTACTTC. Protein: CASSKAPPESSYEQYF.

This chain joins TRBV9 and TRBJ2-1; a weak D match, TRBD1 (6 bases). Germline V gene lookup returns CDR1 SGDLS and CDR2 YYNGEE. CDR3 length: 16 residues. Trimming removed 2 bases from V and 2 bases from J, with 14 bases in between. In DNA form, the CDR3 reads TGTGCCAGCAGCGTCTCACAGGGAGTCACCTACAATGAGCAGTTCTTC. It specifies CASSVSQGVTYNEQFF.

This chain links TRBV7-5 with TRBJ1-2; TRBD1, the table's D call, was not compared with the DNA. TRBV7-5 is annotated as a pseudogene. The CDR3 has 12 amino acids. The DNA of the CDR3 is TGTGCCAGAAGCCACACAGGGGTTGGCTACACCTTC. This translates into CARSHTGVGYTF.

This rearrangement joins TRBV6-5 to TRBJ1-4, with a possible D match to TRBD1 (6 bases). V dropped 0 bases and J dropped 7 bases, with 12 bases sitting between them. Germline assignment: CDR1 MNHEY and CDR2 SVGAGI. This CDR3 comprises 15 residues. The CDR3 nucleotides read TGTGCCAGCAGTTACTCGTCAGGGGCGGGTGAAAAACTGTTTTTT. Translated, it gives CASSYSSGAGEKLFF.

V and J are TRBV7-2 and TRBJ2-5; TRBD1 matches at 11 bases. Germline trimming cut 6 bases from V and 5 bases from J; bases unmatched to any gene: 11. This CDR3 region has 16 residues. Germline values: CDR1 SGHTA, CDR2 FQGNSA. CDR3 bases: TGTGCCAGCAGTTTTAGCGGGACAGGGGGTGAGGAGACCCAGTACTTC. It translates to CASSFSGTGGEETQYF.

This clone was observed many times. CDR3 DNA: TGTGCCAGCATAGCCTTTCCAAAAGAGACCCAGTACTTC. This gives the protein CASIAFPKETQYF. The genes are TRBV2 and TRBJ2-5; D gene uncertain. Germline V gene sequence: CDR1 SNHLY, CDR2 FYNNEI. This CDR3 is 13 amino acids long. Between the trimmed V and J ends, which lost 7 bases and 3 bases, there was a span of 12 bases.

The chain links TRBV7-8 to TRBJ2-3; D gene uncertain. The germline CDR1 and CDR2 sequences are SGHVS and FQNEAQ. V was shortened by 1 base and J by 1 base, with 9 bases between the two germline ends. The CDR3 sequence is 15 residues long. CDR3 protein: CASSLGVVGTDTQYF. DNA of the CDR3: TGTGCCAGCAGCTTAGGGGTGGTCGGCACAGATACGCAGTATTTT.

The CDR3 loop is CASSLAMSSGANVLTF. The CDR3 DNA follows: TGTGCCAGCAGCTTGGCCATGTCCTCTGGGGCCAACGTCCTGACTTTC. This sequence joins TRBV5-6 and TRBJ2-6, with D hard to call. Germline-derived CDR1 and CDR2 are SGHDT and YYEEEE. The V end lost 0 bases, the J end lost 0 bases, and 7 bases lay between the germline ends. CDR3 length: 16 residues. The variable domain in full, completed from reference TRBV5-6 and TRBJ2-6, reads DAGVTQSPTHLIKTRGQQVTLRCSPKSGHDTVSWYQQALGQGPQFIFQYYEEEERQRGNFPDRFSGHQFPNYSSELNVNALLLGDSALYLCASSLAMSSGANVLTFGAGSRLTVL.

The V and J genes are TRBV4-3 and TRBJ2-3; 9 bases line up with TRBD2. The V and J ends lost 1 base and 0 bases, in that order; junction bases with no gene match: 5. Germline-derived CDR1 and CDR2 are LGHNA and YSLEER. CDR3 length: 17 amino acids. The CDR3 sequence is CASSQGRLAASTDTQYF. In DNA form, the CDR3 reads TGCGCCAGCAGCCAAGGACGACTAGCGGCTAGCACAGATACGCAGTATTTT.

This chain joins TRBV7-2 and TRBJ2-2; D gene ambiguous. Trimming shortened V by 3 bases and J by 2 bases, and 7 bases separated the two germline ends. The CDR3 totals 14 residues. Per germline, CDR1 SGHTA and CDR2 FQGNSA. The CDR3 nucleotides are TGTGCCAGCAGCTTTGTCACCAACACCGGGGAGCTGTTTTTT. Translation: CASSFVTNTGELFF.

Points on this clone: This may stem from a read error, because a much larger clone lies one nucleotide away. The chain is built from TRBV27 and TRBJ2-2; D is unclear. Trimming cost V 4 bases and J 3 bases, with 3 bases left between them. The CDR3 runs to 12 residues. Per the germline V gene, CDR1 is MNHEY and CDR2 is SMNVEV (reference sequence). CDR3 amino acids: CASSSYTGELFF. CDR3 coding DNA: TGTGCCAGCAGTTCCTACACCGGGGAGCTGTTTTTT.